This T cell receptor (beta chain) is from a study of CD8 T cells in ankylosing spondylitis. Study conclusions and caveats: Some of the motif variants had earlier been found in reactive arthritis patients' fluid and blood. Matched ankylosing spondylitis synovial fluid reportedly showed significant enrichment of disease-linked clones.

The germline V gene has CDR1 DFQATT and CDR2 SNEGSKA (reference sequence). V lost 4 bases, J lost 4 bases, and 4 bases stayed unmatched. The CDR3 runs to 13 residues. Preparation of TCR beta libraries was done by quantitative 5'-RACE with molecular barcodes. From the 5' RACE reads, TCRdb called clonotypes with MiXCR, one entry per CDR3 protein. Of about 250,000 distinct CDR3 sequences listed, 30% to 40% are singletons. A note on this clonotype: The antigen is undetermined.

This receptor was obtained from a male donor with ankylosing spondylitis or in good health (not recorded which). This chain uses TRBV20-1 with TRBJ1-5, with 7 bases aligning to TRBD1. The sample consisted of blood, either unsorted or a sorted T cell fraction (not recorded which). For the CDR3, the DNA is TGCAGTGCTAAAGGACAGGAAAATCAGCCCCAGCATTTT. As protein: CSAKGQENQPQHF.